These 7 T cell receptor beta chains were sequenced from one sample in a study of neurological immune-mediated disorders. From the 5' RACE reads, TCRdb called clonotypes with MiXCR, one entry per CDR3 protein. Of about 58,000 distinct CDR3 sequences detected, more than 3% appear once; the ten largest clones hold approximately 7.1%. The sequenced sample was PBMCs. The origin of the receptors is a woman aged 60-75 years with multiple sclerosis.

This clonotype was detected ten times or more. The chain couples TRBV5-1 to TRBJ2-1; tentative D call: TRBD2 (6 bases). V gave up 7 bases and J gave up 5 bases, with 16 bases separating them. Germline V lookup: CDR1 SGHRS, CDR2 YFSETQ. The CDR3 runs to 14 residues. Written as DNA, the CDR3 is TGCGCCAGCGGATCAAAACCGGGGGACAATGAGCAGTTCTTC. Amino acids: CASGSKPGDNEQFF.

Many counts were recorded for this clonotype. The rearrangement links TRBV20-1 to TRBJ2-5; either TRBD1 or TRBD2 may supply D (5 bases each). The CDR3 contains 16 residues. Trimming stripped 3 bases from V and 4 bases from J, with 21 bases between. Germline CDR1 is DFQATT and CDR2 is SNEGSKA (reference sequence). In DNA, the CDR3 is TGCAGTGCTAGGCGACTCCGGGACCAAGGGTCAGAGACCCAGTACTTC. It is translated as CSARRLRDQGSETQYF.

This clonotype was counted ten times or more. CDR3 region: CASRTSGRGETQYF. The CDR3 DNA sequence: TGTGCCAGCAGGACTAGCGGGAGGGGCGAGACCCAGTACTTC. The chain has TRBV27 and TRBJ2-5; TRBD2 agrees at 14 bases. CDR3 length: 14 amino acids. With 6 bases clipped from V and 5 bases from J, the junction kept 2 bases outside the gene matches. Germline assignment: CDR1 MNHEY and CDR2 SMNVEV (reference sequence).

This clonotype appeared many times. This chain joins TRBV18 and TRBJ2-3, with TRBD1 as a possible D gene (5 bases). CDR1 KGHSH and CDR2 LQKENI come from the germline V gene. The CDR3 is made up of 15 amino acids. V lost 1 base, J lost 0 bases, and 8 bases lay in between. The CDR3 DNA reads as TGTGCCAGCTCACCACTGGCAGGGAGCACAGATACGCAGTATTTT. The encoded protein is CASSPLAGSTDTQYF.

This clonotype was picked up many times. The chain carries TRBV5-1 and TRBJ2-3, with unresolved D. This CDR3 contains 13 residues. V shed 5 bases and J shed 5 bases, with 12 bases lying between them. From germline, CDR1 is SGHRS and CDR2 YFSETQ. The CDR3 sequence: CASRAAPEDTQYF. CDR3 DNA sequence: TGCGCCAGCAGAGCCGCCCCCGAAGATACGCAGTATTTT.

This clonotype was recorded many times. This sequence joins TRBV20-1 and TRBJ1-2; no firm D call. V was clipped by 3 bases and J by 4 bases, with 6 bases between them. CDR3 length equals 11 residues. The germline V gene has CDR1 DFQATT and CDR2 SNEGSKA (reference sequence). The CDR3 sequence: CSASPGYGYTF. CDR3 DNA: TGCAGTGCTAGTCCGGGCTATGGCTACACCTTC.

This clonotype was counted at least ten times. The chain carries TRBV5-1 and TRBJ2-6, with D unresolved. The CDR3 sequence is 20 residues long. Per germline, CDR1 SGHRS and CDR2 YFSETQ. V was trimmed by 1 base and J by 0 bases, leaving 20 bases between them. The chain's CDR3 is CASSLTPWVRRRSGANVLTF. The CDR3 bases are TGCGCCAGCAGCTTGACCCCTTGGGTCCGTAGACGCTCTGGGGCCAACGTCCTGACTTTC.